This T cell receptor beta chain was documented in a study of PD-1 blockade in classical Hodgkin lymphoma. Study-level results: Before treatment, complete responders showed about the same diversity as newly diagnosed patients. Individuals initiating nivolumab under 1 year after ASCT were excluded. With respect to the repertoire differences, their causes, possibly disease activity or prior therapy, remain undefined. By C4D1 there was a significant rise in CD4+ TCR diversity but not in CD8+ TCR diversity.

Trimming stripped 8 bases from V and 4 bases from J, with 12 bases between. Germline loops: CDR1 SNHLY, CDR2 FYNNEI. The CDR3 loop spans 14 amino acids. Assay used: immunoSEQ multiplex PCR; TCRdb lists only in-frame clones, some missing. The data contain around 13,000 clones, 82% of them singletons. On this clone: Antigen specificity is unknown.

Patients all relapsed after autologous stem cell transplantation, and there was variation in brentuximab vedotin exposure. The chain employs TRBV2 and TRBJ2-6, with D perhaps matching TRBD2 (5 bases). The material sequenced was peripheral blood mononuclear cells (PBMCs), taken at baseline. The source of this sequence is a human donor with classical Hodgkin lymphoma. The CDR3: CASEGSLGANVLTF. DNA for the CDR3: TGTGCCAGCGAGGGCTCCCTCGGGGCCAACGTCCTGACTTTC.